This section outlines one T cell receptor beta chain sequence together with its context. Its target is unknown. These data come from a study of cytomegalovirus exposure and HLA in healthy donors. Study results and limitations: In a later analysis, an Asian-associated ancestry cluster reportedly showed fewer N-insertions than the approximately 640-donor mean.

Primers for the PCR totalled 60 Vbeta and 13 Jbeta. Method: immunoSEQ multiplex PCR; TCRdb's copy keeps in-frame clones and lacks some. The sample yields roughly 150,000 clones, roughly 85% seen once. This CDR3 comprises 15 residues. J gave up 2 bases and V 4 bases, and 4 bases lay outside the gene matches. Germline V gene sequence: CDR1 LNHDA, CDR2 SQIVND (reference sequence). The chain joins TRBV19 to TRBJ1-2, with 10 bases aligning to TRBD1. The sequencing sample was made of PBMCs. The receptor's source is a man aged 30 to 45 in good health and CMV-seropositive. CDR3 loop: CASSTPGQGNYGYTF. The DNA of the CDR3 is TGTGCCAGTAGTACTCCGGGACAGGGGAACTATGGCTACACCTTC.